This is a list of T cell receptor beta chains from one sample in a study of monozygotic twins with inflammatory bowel disease. TCRdb reprocessed the 5' RACE reads; each CDR3 protein has one entry and no DNA is given. The repertoire table contains tens of thousands of distinct CDR3 sequences. Sample: blood. The receptor source for this set is a human donor with ulcerative colitis or Crohn's disease, or a healthy co-twin of an affected twin (not recorded which). The CDR3 runs from the conserved cysteine through the conserved F or W. Each record gives: V gene, J gene, CDR3 protein.

TRBV12-3/TRBV12-4	TRBJ2-3	CASSFAASPQGDTQYF
TRBV20-1	TRBJ2-1	CSARIRSNEQFF
TRBV18	TRBJ2-7	CASSPPDPSAFLWEQYF
TRBV20-1	TRBJ2-3	CSARTPQNSPDTQYF
TRBV5-5	TRBJ1-2	CASRSTGQGYTF
TRBV7-2	TRBJ2-7	CASSEGLAGGTRYEQYF
TRBV3-1	TRBJ2-5	CASSQQQFQETQYF
TRBV15	TRBJ2-1	CATSKGPSGGANEQFF
TRBV3-1	TRBJ2-1	CASSRTDAYNEQFF
TRBV9	TRBJ2-5	CASSVGGIGETQYF
TRBV9	TRBJ1-1	CASSVGGRGTEAFF
TRBV6-1	TRBJ1-6	CASSVGQGAFSPLHF
TRBV5-4	TRBJ2-1	CASSLGPSLAGPSNEQFF
TRBV3-1	TRBJ2-1	CASRGKLNEQFF
TRBV5-6	TRBJ1-1	CASSGGQRGIMNTEAFF
TRBV5-1	TRBJ2-7	CASSLQTSGAGEQYF
TRBV2	TRBJ2-1	CASSEVAGGYNEQFF
TRBV11-2	TRBJ2-7	CASSLGARTSYEQYF
TRBV7-2	TRBJ1-1	CASSPNRENTEAFF
TRBV15	TRBJ2-3	CATSRGSTDTQYF
TRBV5-1	TRBJ2-7	CASSHGQGPYEQYF
TRBV7-3	TRBJ1-6	CASSSTGNSPLHF
TRBV11-2	TRBJ1-6	CASSLDRQDRAGSPLHF
TRBV12-3/TRBV12-4	TRBJ2-5	CATRGVLEETQYF
TRBV7-2	TRBJ2-5	CASSLVLETQYF
TRBV20-1	TRBJ2-1	CSAGGSGGLNEQFF
TRBV6-4	TRBJ2-1	CASKISSGHNEQFF
TRBV25-1	TRBJ2-5	CASSYYSGQVETQYF
TRBV29-1	TRBJ2-7	CSVESAGGPYEQYF
TRBV12-3/TRBV12-4	TRBJ1-5	CASSLTPGQPQHF
TRBV12-3/TRBV12-4	TRBJ1-2	CASSLKKGAYGYTF
TRBV20-1	TRBJ2-7	CSARAVPGLAGVFSSYEQYF
TRBV18	TRBJ2-5	CASSPRAGGEETQYF
TRBV5-5	TRBJ2-2	CASSLAGTNTGELFF
TRBV12-3/TRBV12-4	TRBJ2-3	CASSPGEGRADTQYF
TRBV5-1	TRBJ2-1	CASSLAGNTYNEQFF
TRBV5-1	TRBJ1-2	CASSLSGGDRSYTF
TRBV20-1	TRBJ2-2	CSAIAGGYTGELFF
TRBV7-2	TRBJ1-5	CASSFDVEFQPQHF
TRBV4-1	TRBJ1-2	CASSQDAAVGYTF
TRBV5-1	TRBJ2-6	CASSLWSSGANVLTF
TRBV6-2/TRBV6-3	TRBJ1-2	CASSYSYGYTF
TRBV30	TRBJ2-2	CAWSLQPNTGELFF
TRBV3-1	TRBJ2-7	CASSQETGATLEQYF
TRBV18	TRBJ2-7	CASSPKGSGTLYEQYF
TRBV20-1	TRBJ1-2	CSATQTGVSYGYTF